The 3 T cell receptor beta chains presented below share a single source sample, sequenced in a study of blood T cell repertoires in COVID-19. Libraries were prepared by immunoSEQ multiplex PCR; TCRdb keeps only in-frame clonotypes and omits some of them. The sample holds some 89,000 clones, roughly nine tenths seen once. Sequencing was performed on peripheral blood. Every receptor here comes from a man aged 45-65 years with acute or convalescent COVID-19.

In this sample, this clone turned up a few times. The rearrangement links TRBV7-9 to TRBJ1-1; 7 bases fit TRBD1. Germline lookup yields CDR1 SEHNR and CDR2 FQNEAQ (reference sequence). This CDR3 spans 17 amino acids. J lost 1 base, V lost 1 base, and 9 bases had no gene match. For the CDR3, the DNA is TGTGCCAGCAGCTTAGGACAGGGCGTCTTTGCGAACACTGAAGCTTTCTTT. Translating it yields CASSLGQGVFANTEAFF.

The chain is built from TRBV9 and TRBJ2-1; 9 bases are shared with TRBD2. Germline V lookup: CDR1 SGDLS, CDR2 YYNGEE. V dropped 1 base and J dropped 2; count of bases not matched to a gene: 4. The CDR3 totals 16 residues. CDR3 in amino acids: CASSVRAGGPYNEQFF. CDR3 nucleotides: TGTGCCAGCAGCGTAAGGGCGGGGGGGCCCTACAATGAGCAGTTCTTC.

In DNA form, the CDR3 reads TGTGCCAGCCGAGTCGGGACAGATTCGGAGGGACTGTTTTTT. It translates to CASRVGTDSEGLFF. The rearrangement links TRBV6-5 to TRBJ1-4, with 7 bases aligning to TRBD1. This CDR3 comprises 14 residues. V lost 8 bases to trimming and J lost 13 bases; unmatched junction nucleotides: 16. Germline loops: CDR1 MNHEY, CDR2 SVGAGI.